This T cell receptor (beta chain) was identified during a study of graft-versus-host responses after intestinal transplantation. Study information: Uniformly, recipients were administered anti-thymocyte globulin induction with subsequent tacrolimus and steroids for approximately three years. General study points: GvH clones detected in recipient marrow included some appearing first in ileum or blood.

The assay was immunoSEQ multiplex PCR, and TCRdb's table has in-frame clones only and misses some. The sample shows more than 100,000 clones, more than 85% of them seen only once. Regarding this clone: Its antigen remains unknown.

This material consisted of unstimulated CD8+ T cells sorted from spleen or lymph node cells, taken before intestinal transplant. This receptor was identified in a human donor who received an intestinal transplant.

The CDR3 nucleotides read TGCGCCAGCAGTCAATTTTTCGCGGACCTGAACACTGAAGCTTTCTTT. Protein sequence: CASSQFFADLNTEAFF. V usage is TRBV23-1 and J usage is TRBJ1-1; D uncertain. TRBV23-1 is reported as an ORF; its role is uncertain. Between the trimmed V and J ends, which lost 1 base and 0 bases, there was a span of 12 bases. CDR3 length: 16 residues.